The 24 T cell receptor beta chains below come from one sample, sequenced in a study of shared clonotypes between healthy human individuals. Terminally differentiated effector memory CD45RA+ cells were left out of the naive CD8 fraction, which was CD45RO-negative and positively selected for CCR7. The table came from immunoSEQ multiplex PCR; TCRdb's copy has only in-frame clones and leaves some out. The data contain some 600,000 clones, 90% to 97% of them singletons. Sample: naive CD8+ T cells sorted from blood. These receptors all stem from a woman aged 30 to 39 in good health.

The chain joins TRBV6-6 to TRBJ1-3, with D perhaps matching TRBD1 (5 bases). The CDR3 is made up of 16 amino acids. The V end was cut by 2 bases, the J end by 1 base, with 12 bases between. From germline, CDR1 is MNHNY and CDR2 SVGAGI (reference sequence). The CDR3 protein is CASSYDGTRSGNTIYF. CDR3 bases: TGTGCCAGCAGTTACGATGGGACGAGGTCTGGAAACACCATATATTTT.

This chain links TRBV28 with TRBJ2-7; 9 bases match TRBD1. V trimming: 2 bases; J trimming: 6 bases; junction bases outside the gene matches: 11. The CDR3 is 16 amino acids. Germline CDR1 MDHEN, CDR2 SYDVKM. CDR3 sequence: CASSLNGWDRELEQYF. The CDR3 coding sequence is TGTGCCAGCAGTTTAAACGGGTGGGACAGGGAGCTCGAGCAGTACTTC.

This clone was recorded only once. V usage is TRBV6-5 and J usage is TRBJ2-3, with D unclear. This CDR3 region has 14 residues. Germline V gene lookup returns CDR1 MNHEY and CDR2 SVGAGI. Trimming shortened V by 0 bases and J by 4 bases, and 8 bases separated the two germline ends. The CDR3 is CASSYSTQPDTQYF. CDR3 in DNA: TGTGCCAGCAGTTACTCCACCCAGCCAGATACGCAGTATTTT.

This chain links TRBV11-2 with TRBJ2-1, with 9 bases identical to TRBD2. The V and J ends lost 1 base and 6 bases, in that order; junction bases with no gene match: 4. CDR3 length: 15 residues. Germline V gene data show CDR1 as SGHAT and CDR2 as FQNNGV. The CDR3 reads CASSLVGGRANEQFF. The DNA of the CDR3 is TGTGCCAGCAGCTTAGTGGGCGGGAGGGCCAATGAGCAGTTCTTC.

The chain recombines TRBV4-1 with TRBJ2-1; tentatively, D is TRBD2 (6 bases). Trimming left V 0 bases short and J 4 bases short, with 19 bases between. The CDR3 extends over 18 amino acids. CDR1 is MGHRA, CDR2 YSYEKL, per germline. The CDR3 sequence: CASSQEPGVGSGYNEQFF. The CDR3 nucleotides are TGCGCCAGCAGCCAAGAGCCGGGGGTGGGGTCGGGATACAATGAGCAGTTCTTC.

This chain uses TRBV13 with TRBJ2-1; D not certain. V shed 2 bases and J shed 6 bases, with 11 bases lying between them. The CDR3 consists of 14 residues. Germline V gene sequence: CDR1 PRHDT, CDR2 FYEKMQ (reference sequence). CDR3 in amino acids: CASSLTAQANEQFF. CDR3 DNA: TGTGCCAGCAGCTTAACTGCCCAGGCCAATGAGCAGTTCTTC.

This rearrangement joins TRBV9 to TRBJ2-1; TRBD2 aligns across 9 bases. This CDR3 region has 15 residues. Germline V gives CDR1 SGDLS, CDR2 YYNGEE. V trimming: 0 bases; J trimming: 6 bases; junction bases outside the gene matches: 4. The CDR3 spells CASSVGTSATNEQFF. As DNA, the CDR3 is TGTGCCAGCAGCGTAGGGACTAGCGCAACCAATGAGCAGTTCTTC.

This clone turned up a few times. CDR3 DNA sequence: TGTGCCAGCAGTGCAGGGGAGGGCGAGCAGTACTTC. This translates into CASSAGEGEQYF. V gene TRBV28 combines with J gene TRBJ2-7, with D possibly matching TRBD2 (7 bases). Trimming removed 5 bases at V and 6 bases at J, with 11 bases between. Per the germline V gene, CDR1 is MDHEN and CDR2 is SYDVKM. The CDR3 is 12 amino acids.

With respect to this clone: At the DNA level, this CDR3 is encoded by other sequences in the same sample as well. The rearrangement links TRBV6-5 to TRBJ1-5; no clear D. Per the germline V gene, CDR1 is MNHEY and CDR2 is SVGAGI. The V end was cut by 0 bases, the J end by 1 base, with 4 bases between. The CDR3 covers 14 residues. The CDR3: CASSYSNSNQPQHF. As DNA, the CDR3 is TGTGCCAGCAGTTACTCGAACAGCAATCAGCCCCAGCATTTT.

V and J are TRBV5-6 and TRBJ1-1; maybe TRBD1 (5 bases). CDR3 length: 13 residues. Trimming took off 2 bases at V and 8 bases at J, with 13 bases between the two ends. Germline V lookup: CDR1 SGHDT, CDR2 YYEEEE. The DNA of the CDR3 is TGTGCCAGCAGCTTAGCAGGGCCCTCAGAAGCTTTCTTT. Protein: CASSLAGPSEAFF.

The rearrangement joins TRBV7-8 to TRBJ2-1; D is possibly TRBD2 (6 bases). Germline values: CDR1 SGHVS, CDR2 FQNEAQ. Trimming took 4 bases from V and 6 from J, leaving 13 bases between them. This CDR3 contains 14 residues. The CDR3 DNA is TGTGCCAGCAGCTACGAGACTAGTCTCAATGAGCAGTTCTTC. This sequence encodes CASSYETSLNEQFF.

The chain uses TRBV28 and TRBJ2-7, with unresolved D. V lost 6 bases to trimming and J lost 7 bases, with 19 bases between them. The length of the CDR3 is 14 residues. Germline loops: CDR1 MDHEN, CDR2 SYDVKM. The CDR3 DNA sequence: TGTGCCAGCAGCCGACGATTGGAACCCGGGGAGCAGTACTTC. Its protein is CASSRRLEPGEQYF.

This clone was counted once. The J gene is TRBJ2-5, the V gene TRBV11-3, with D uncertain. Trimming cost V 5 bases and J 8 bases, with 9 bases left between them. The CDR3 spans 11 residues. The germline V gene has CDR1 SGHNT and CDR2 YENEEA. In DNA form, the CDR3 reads TGTGCCAGCAGCGTGGGCAGTACCCAGTACTTC. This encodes CASSVGSTQYF. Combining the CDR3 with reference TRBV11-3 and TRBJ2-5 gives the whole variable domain EAGVVQSPRYKIIEKKQPVAFWCNPISGHNTLYWYLQNLGQGPELLIRYENEEAVDDSQLPKDRFSAERLKGVDSTLKIQPAELGDSAVYLCASSVGSTQYFGPGTRLLVL.

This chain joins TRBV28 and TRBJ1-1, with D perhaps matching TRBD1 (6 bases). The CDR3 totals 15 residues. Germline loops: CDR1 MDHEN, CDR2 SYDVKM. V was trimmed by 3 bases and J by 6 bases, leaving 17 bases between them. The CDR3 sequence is CASSLRGGRFAEAFF. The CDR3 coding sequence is TGTGCCAGCAGTTTGCGTGGGGGGCGCTTCGCTGAAGCTTTCTTT.

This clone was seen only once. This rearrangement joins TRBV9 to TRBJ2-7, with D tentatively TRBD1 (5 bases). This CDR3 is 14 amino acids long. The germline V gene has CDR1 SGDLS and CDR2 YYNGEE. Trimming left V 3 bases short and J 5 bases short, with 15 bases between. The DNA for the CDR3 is TGTGCCAGCAGCGCCTTCCAACAAGGGGACGAGCAGTACTTC. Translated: CASSAFQQGDEQYF. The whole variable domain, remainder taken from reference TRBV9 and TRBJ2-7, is DSGVTQTPKHLITATGQRVTLRCSPRSGDLSVYWYQQSLDQGLQFLIQYYNGEERAKGNILERFSAQQFPDLHSELNLSSLELGDSALYFCASSAFQQGDEQYFGPGTRLTVT.

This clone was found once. The CDR3 nucleotides read TGTGCCAGCAGCCTATCCACGACATCAGATACGCAGTATTTT. It codes for CASSLSTTSDTQYF. The chain has TRBV4-2 and TRBJ2-3; D not resolved. The CDR3 is made up of 14 amino acids. Germline V CDR1 and CDR2: LGHNA, YNFKEQ. V was clipped by 4 bases and J by 4 bases, with 12 bases between them.

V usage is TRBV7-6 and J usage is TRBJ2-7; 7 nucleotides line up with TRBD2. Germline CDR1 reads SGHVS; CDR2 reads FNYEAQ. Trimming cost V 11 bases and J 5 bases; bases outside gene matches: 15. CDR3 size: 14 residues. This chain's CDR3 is CAPYGREFYDEQYF. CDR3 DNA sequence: TGTGCCCCCTACGGGCGGGAGTTCTACGACGAGCAGTACTTC.

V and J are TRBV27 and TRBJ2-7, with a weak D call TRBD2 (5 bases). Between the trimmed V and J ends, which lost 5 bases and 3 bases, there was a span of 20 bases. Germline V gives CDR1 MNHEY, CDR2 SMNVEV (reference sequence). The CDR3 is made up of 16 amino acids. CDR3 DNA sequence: TGTGCCAGCAGTCCGCAGTGGGGAGAGGGTATCTACGAGCAGTACTTC. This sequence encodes CASSPQWGEGIYEQYF.

The CDR3 loop reads CASSLLSVVGDSPLHF. The DNA of the CDR3 is TGTGCCAGCAGCTTATTAAGTGTGGTTGGGGATTCACCCCTCCACTTT. The V call is TRBV7-9, the J call TRBJ1-6, with D unresolved. This CDR3 is built from 16 residues. With 2 bases removed from V and 8 bases from J, the gap between germline ends came to 16 bases. Germline V gene sequence: CDR1 SEHNR, CDR2 FQNEAQ (reference sequence).

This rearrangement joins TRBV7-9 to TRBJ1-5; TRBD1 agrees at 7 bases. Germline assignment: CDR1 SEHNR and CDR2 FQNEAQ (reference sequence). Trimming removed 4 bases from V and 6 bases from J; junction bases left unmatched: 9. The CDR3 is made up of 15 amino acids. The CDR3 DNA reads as TGTGCCAGCAGCTCAGACAGGGAAGCGGGTCAGCCCCAGCATTTT. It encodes CASSSDREAGQPQHF.

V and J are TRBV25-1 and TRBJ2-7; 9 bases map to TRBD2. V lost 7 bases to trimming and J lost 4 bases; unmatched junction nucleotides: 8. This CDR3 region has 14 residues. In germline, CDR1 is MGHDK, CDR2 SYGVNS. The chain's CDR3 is CASISGSSGYEQYF. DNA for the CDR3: TGTGCCAGCATTAGCGGGAGCTCAGGATACGAGCAGTACTTC.

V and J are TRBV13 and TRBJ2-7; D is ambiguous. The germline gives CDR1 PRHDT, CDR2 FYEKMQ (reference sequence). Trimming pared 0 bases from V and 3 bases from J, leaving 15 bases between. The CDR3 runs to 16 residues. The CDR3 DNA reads TGTGCCAGCAGCTTAGGCCTAACCGAAGGCCGCTACGAGCAGTACTTC. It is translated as CASSLGLTEGRYEQYF. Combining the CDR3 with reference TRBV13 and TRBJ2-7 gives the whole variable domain AAGVIQSPRHLIKEKRETATLKCYPIPRHDTVYWYQQGPGQDPQFLISFYEKMQSDKGSIPDRFSAQQFSDYHSELNMSSLELGDSALYFCASSLGLTEGRYEQYFGPGTRLTVT.

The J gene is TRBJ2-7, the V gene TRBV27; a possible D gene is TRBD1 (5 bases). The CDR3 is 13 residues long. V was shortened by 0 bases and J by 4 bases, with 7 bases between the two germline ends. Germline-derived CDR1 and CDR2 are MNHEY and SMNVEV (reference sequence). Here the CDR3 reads CASSLSGQYEQYF. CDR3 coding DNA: TGTGCCAGCAGTTTATCGGGGCAATACGAGCAGTACTTC.

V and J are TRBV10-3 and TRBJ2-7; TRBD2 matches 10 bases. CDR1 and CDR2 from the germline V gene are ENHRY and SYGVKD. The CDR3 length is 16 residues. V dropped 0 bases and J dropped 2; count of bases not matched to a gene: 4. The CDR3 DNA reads TGTGCCATCAGTGAGTCGGAACTAGCGGGAACCTACGAGCAGTACTTC. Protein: CAISESELAGTYEQYF.